This TCR beta chain was sequenced during a study of Ad26.COV2.S vaccination and SARS-CoV-2 variants. Looked up from germline, CDR1 is SGHVS and CDR2 is FQNEAQ. V was clipped by 0 bases and J by 1 base, with 9 bases between them. The CDR3 sequence is 16 residues long. Treatment noted: some 20 received Ad26.COV2.S at low or high dose, single or two shots; about 5 received placebo; per-sample allocation not given. Samples were taken on day 63 after the first vaccine or placebo injection. Libraries were prepared by immunoSEQ multiplex PCR; TCRdb keeps only in-frame clonotypes and omits some of them. The data contain roughly 450,000 clones, about nine tenths of them singletons.

The chain employs TRBV7-8 and TRBJ1-4; D gene ambiguous. This receptor was identified in a person between 18 and 60 years old who received the Ad26.COV2.S COVID-19 vaccine or a placebo. The starting material was peripheral blood, obtained in a trial of Ad26.COV2.S vaccine versus placebo. CDR3 DNA: TGTGCCAGCAGCTTAGCTGGGATCGGAACTAATGAAAAACTGTTTTTT. Translated: CASSLAGIGTNEKLFF.